The text below deals with one T cell receptor (beta chain). Germline V gene lookup returns CDR1 GTSNPN and CDR2 SVGIG (reference sequence). The ends were cut back, 3 bases at V and 0 bases at J, with 9 bases in the middle. This CDR3 has 14 amino acids. Libraries for TCR beta were made by quantitative 5'-RACE with molecular barcodes. TCRdb reprocessed the 5' RACE reads with MiXCR, giving one entry per CDR3 protein. The table lists some 200,000 distinct CDR3 sequences, around 13% of them singletons, with about 15% in the top ten. The data are from a study of CD8 T cells in ankylosing spondylitis. The gene calls are TRBV30 and TRBJ2-1; D is ambiguous. This sequence was found in a male donor with ankylosing spondylitis or in good health (not recorded which). The sequenced sample consisted of blood, either unsorted or a sorted T cell fraction (not recorded which). The CDR3 sequence: CAWRERSSYNEQFF. In nucleotides, the CDR3 is TGTGCCTGGAGAGAGAGGAGCTCCTACAATGAGCAGTTCTTC.